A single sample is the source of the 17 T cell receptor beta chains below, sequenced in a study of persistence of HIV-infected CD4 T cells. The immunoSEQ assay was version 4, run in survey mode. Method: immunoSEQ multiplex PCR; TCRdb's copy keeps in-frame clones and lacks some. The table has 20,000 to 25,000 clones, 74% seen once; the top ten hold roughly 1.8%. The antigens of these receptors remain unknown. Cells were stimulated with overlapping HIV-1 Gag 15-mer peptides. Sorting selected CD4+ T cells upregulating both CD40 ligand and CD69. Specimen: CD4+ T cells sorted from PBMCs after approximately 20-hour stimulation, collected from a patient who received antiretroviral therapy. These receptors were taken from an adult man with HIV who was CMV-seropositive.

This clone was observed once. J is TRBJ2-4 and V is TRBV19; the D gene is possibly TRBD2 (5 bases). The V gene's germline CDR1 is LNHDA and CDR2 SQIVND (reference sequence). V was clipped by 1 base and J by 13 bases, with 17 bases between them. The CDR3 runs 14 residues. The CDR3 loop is CASSIGASQRPQYF. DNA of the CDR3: TGTGCCAGTAGTATAGGGGCCTCTCAGCGGCCCCAGTACTTC.

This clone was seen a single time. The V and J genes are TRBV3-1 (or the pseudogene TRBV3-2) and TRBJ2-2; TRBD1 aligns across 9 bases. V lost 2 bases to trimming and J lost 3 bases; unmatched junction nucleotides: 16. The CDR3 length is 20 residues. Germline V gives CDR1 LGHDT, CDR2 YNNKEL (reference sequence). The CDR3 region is CASSQNFPGQGVKDTGELFF. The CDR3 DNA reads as TGTGCCAGCAGCCAAAATTTTCCGGGACAGGGAGTTAAAGACACCGGGGAGCTGTTTTTT.

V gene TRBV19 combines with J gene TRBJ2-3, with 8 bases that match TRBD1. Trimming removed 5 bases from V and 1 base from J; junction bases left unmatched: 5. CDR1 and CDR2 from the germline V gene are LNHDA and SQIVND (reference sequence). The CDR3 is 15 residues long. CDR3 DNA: TGTGCCAGTAGTTCAGGGGGCTGGGGCACAGATACGCAGTATTTT. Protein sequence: CASSSGGWGTDTQYF.

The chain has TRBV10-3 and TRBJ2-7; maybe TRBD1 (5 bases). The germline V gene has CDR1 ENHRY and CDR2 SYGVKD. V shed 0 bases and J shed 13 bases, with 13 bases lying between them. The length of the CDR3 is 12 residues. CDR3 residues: CAISESKTVHYF. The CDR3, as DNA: TGTGCCATCAGTGAGTCGAAGACAGTTCATTACTTC.

CDR3 protein: CASQILPNYGYTF. The CDR3 DNA follows: TGTGCCAGCCAGATACTTCCTAACTATGGCTACACCTTC. The rearrangement joins TRBV2 to TRBJ1-2; D remains unclear. Germline CDR1 is SNHLY and CDR2 is FYNNEI. There are 13 residues in the CDR3. V dropped 8 bases and J dropped 0 bases, with 10 bases sitting between them.

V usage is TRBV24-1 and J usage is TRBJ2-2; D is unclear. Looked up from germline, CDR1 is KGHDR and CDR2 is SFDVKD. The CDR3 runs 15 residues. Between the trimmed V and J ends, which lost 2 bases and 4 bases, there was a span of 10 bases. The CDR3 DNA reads TGTGCCACCAGTGATTACGGAGTGGTCACCGGGGAGCTGTTTTTT. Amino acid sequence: CATSDYGVVTGELFF.

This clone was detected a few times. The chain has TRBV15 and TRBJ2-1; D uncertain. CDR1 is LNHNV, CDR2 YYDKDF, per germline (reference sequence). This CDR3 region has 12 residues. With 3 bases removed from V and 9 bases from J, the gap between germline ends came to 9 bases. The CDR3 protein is CATSSYSGEQFF. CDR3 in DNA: TGTGCCACCAGCAGTTACTCGGGTGAGCAGTTCTTC.

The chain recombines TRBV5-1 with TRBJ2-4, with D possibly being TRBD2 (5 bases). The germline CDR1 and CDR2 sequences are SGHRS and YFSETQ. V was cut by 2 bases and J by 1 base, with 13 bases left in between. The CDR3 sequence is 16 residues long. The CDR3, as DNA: TGCGCCAGCAGCTTAAACGGGAACTCGGCCAAAAACATTCAGTACTTC. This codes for CASSLNGNSAKNIQYF.

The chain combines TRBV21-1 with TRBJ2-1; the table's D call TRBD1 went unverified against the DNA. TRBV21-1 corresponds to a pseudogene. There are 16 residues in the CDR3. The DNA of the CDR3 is TGTGCCAGCAGCAGATCTTCCCGGGACAGGGCCTCGGAGCAGTTCTTC. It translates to CASSRSSRDRASEQFF.

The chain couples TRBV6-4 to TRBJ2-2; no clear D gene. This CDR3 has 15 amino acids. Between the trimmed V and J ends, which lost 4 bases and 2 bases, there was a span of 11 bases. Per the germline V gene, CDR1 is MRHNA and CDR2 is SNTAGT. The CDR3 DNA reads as TGTGCCAGCAGTGGCGGCGGCCATAACACCGGGGAGCTGTTTTTT. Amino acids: CASSGGGHNTGELFF.

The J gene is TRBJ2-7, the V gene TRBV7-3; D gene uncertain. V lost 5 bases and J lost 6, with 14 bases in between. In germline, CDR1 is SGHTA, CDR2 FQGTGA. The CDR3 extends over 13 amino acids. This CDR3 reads CASSPQPASEQYF. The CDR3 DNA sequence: TGTGCCAGCAGCCCCCAACCGGCCTCCGAGCAGTACTTC.

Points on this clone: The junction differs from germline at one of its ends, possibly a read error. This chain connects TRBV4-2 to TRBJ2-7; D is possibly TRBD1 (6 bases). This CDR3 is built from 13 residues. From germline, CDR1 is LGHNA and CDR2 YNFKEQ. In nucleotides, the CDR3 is TGTGCCAGCAGCCAAGAAAAACCGGGACATATCGTCTTC. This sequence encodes CASSQEKPGHIVF.

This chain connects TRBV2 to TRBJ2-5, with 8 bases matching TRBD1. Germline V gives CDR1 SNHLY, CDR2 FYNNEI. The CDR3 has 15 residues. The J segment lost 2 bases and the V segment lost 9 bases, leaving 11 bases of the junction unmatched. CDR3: CASSPTGGGQETQYF. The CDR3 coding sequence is TGTGCCAGTTCCCCTACAGGGGGAGGTCAAGAGACCCAGTACTTC.

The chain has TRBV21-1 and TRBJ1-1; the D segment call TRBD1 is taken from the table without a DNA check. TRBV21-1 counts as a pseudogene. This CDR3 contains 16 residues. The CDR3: CASSNLREPMNTEAFF. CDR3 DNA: TGTGCCAGCAGCAACCTCAGGGAACCCATGAACACTGAAGCTTTCTTT.

CDR3 DNA sequence: TGTGCCAGCAGCTTCGGGACAGGGAGTAACTATGGCTACACCTTC. It is translated as CASSFGTGSNYGYTF. This chain links TRBV11-2 with TRBJ1-2; 9 nucleotides align to TRBD1. The CDR3 extends over 15 amino acids. Trimming at V came to 3 bases and at J to 1 base, leaving 3 bases not matched to a gene. Germline V CDR1 and CDR2: SGHAT, FQNNGV.

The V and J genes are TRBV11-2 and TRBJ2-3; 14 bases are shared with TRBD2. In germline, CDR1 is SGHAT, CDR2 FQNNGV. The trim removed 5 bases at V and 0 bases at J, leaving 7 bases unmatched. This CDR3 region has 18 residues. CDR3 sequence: CASSHGLAGGASTDTQYF. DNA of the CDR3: TGTGCCAGCAGCCATGGACTAGCGGGGGGCGCGAGCACAGATACGCAGTATTTT.

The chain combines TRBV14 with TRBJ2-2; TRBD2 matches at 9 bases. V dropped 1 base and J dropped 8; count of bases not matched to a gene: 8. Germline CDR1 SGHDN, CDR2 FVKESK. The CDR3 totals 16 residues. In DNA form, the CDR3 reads TGTGCCAGCAGCCAAGGCCATCTAGCGGGGATAGGGGAGCTGTTTTTT. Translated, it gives CASSQGHLAGIGELFF.